This is a list of T cell receptor beta chains from one sample in a study of vaccination effects on CD4 cells after COVID-19. Repertoires were generated with immunoSEQ multiplex PCR, while TCRdb's copy carries only in-frame clones and drops some. The sample holds 14,000 or so clones; around 80% are singletons and the top ten take under 30%. Antigen specificity for these receptors is unknown. This material consisted of CD4+ T cells from PBMCs cultured with HCoV-229E spike peptides, taken before COVID-19 vaccination. The receptors come from a human donor who received a COVID-19 vaccine. Both conserved end residues are part of each CDR3. Fields, in order: J gene, clone size, D gene, V gene, CDR3 DNA, CDR3 protein. A D gene is named only where the DNA matches it firmly. Rows give clone size only sometimes, using once, few, many, or a class for an expanded clone.

J gene: TRBJ2-3; clone size: NA; D gene: TRBD2; V gene: TRBV3-1/TRBV3-2; CDR3 DNA: TGTGCCAGCAGCCAGACGGGGACTAGCGGGAGGCGAGATACGCAGTATTTT; CDR3 protein: CASSQTGTSGRRDTQYF
J gene: TRBJ1-2; clone size: NA; D gene: NA; V gene: TRBV6-2/TRBV6-3; CDR3 DNA: TGTGCCAGCAGTCAGCAGTATGGCTACACCTTC; CDR3 protein: CASSQQYGYTF
J gene: TRBJ2-2; clone size: few; D gene: TRBD2; V gene: TRBV5-6; CDR3 DNA: TGTGCCAGCAGCCCAGACTGGACTAGCGGGAGGGCCACCGGGGAGCTGTTTTTT; CDR3 protein: CASSPDWTSGRATGELFF
J gene: TRBJ2-5; clone size: once; D gene: TRBD2; V gene: TRBV7-9; CDR3 DNA: TGTGCCAGCAGCTTAGGCCTAGCGGGAGCCCAAACCCAAGAGACCCAGTACTTC; CDR3 protein: CASSLGLAGAQTQETQYF
J gene: TRBJ2-7; clone size: NA; D gene: TRBD1; V gene: TRBV18; CDR3 DNA: TGTGCCAGCTCCCAGTCGACTTCGGGACAGGTGGCCTACGAGCAGTACTTC; CDR3 protein: CASSQSTSGQVAYEQYF
J gene: TRBJ1-1; clone size: NA; D gene: TRBD1; V gene: TRBV5-1; CDR3 DNA: TGCGCCAGCAGTACAGGGGGCGCTTTCCAAGCTTTCTTT; CDR3 protein: CASSTGGAFQAFF
J gene: TRBJ1-2; clone size: NA; D gene: NA; V gene: TRBV15; CDR3 DNA: TGTGCCACCAGCAGAGATTTTTTATCGGGGGTCTACACCTTC; CDR3 protein: CATSRDFLSGVYTF
J gene: TRBJ2-1; clone size: NA; D gene: NA; V gene: TRBV3-1/TRBV3-2; CDR3 DNA: TGTGCCAGCAGCCCCGGGATCACGAACAATGAGCAGTTCTTC; CDR3 protein: CASSPGITNNEQFF
J gene: TRBJ1-2; clone size: NA; D gene: NA; V gene: TRBV5-5; CDR3 DNA: TGTGCCAGCAGCTTTTCGGGGAGCTATGGCTACACCTTC; CDR3 protein: CASSFSGSYGYTF
J gene: TRBJ1-5; clone size: hyperexpanded; D gene: TRBD1; V gene: TRBV19; CDR3 DNA: TGTGCCAGTAGTATCCGGACAGGGGGCGCCGGGCAGCCCCAGCATTTT; CDR3 protein: CASSIRTGGAGQPQHF
J gene: TRBJ1-5; clone size: NA; D gene: NA; V gene: TRBV28; CDR3 DNA: TGTGCCAGCAGGGAGGGGGGCATCAATCAGCCCCAGCATTTT; CDR3 protein: CASREGGINQPQHF
J gene: TRBJ1-2; clone size: few; D gene: TRBD1; V gene: TRBV19; CDR3 DNA: TGTGCCAGTAGACCCCGGGACAGGGTTATGTATGGCTACACCTTC; CDR3 protein: CASRPRDRVMYGYTF
J gene: TRBJ1-1; clone size: NA; D gene: NA; V gene: TRBV4-3; CDR3 DNA: TGCGCCAGCAGCCATCACAGGGATTATAGTGAAGCTTTCTTT; CDR3 protein: CASSHHRDYSEAFF
J gene: TRBJ2-5; clone size: NA; D gene: NA; V gene: TRBV19; CDR3 DNA: TGTGCCAGTAGCAGGACGACAGAAGAGACCCAGTACTTC; CDR3 protein: CASSRTTEETQYF
J gene: TRBJ2-5; clone size: once; D gene: TRBD1; V gene: TRBV5-1; CDR3 DNA: TGCGCCAGCAGCATTCAGGGGGCGGGAGAGACCCAGTACTTC; CDR3 protein: CASSIQGAGETQYF